This TCR beta chain was sequenced during a study of blood T cell repertoires in COVID-19. Background on the study: Italy, Spain and the United States were the sources of the convalescent and acute COVID-19 samples. PBMCs, B-cell-depleted T cells, or T cells were the source of the cDNA or gDNA that made up the material.

With 0 bases clipped from V and 0 bases from J, the junction kept 5 bases outside the gene matches. CDR3 length: 17 residues. The germline V gene has CDR1 SGHNT and CDR2 YYREEE (reference sequence). In the authors' workflow: From reference gene primer amplification, estimates of nucleated cell counts were derived. TCRdb's copy holds only in-frame clones and misses some; the assay was immunoSEQ multiplex PCR. Clonal size and the V and J genes are those of that table, whereas D and trimming came from the DNA. The sample shows more than 65,000 clones, roughly four fifths of them seen only once. The genes are TRBV5-4 and TRBJ2-7; TRBD2 matches at 11 bases. The sequencing input was peripheral blood. This sequence was found in a woman in her 70s with acute or convalescent COVID-19. DNA of the CDR3: TGTGCCAGCAGCTTGGGGGGCACTAGCGGGAGCTCCTACGAGCAGTACTTC. Amino acids: CASSLGGTSGSSYEQYF. The full variable domain, in which reference TRBV5-4 and TRBJ2-7 provide the parts outside the CDR3, is ETGVTQSPTHLIKTRGQQVTLRCSSQSGHNTVSWYQQALGQGPQFIFQYYREEENGRGNFPPRFSGLQFPNYSSELNVNALELDDSALYLCASSLGGTSGSSYEQYFGPGTRLTVT.